The 2 T cell receptor beta chains listed next were all sequenced from one sample in a study of OX40 agonist ivuxolimab in advanced cancers. Assay: immunoSEQ multiplex PCR; the TCRdb copy retains only in-frame clones and omits some. The data show tens of thousands of clones, about 85% seen once. The sample consisted of CD4+ or CD8+ T cells sorted from blood, taken in a trial of the OX40 agonist ivuxolimab. Source of these receptors: an adult with an advanced solid tumor such as melanoma, head and neck, liver or kidney cancer.

The rearrangement links TRBV12-2 to TRBJ2-3; no check of the table's D call, TRBD1, against the DNA was made. TRBV12-2 is a pseudogene locus. The CDR3 runs to 11 residues. DNA of the CDR3: TGTGCAAGTCGCTCAACAGATACGCAGTATTTT. Protein sequence: CASRSTDTQYF.

The chain uses TRBV11-1 and TRBJ2-7; 12 positions agree with TRBD2. The CDR3 consists of 16 residues. Per the germline V gene, CDR1 is SGHAT and CDR2 is FQDESV (reference sequence). The ends lost 6 bases at V and 7 bases at J; junction bases unmatched: 13. CDR3 amino acids: CASRNWTSGTVREQYF. In DNA form, the CDR3 reads TGTGCCAGCAGGAATTGGACTAGCGGGACCGTTAGAGAGCAGTACTTC.